The TCR beta chain described here comes from a study of T cell responses to AZD1222 COVID-19 vaccine (dated by TCRdb to about 2021). For the wider study: AZD1222 recipients given second doses at about 4 weeks or at about 12 weeks were pooled, since spike-specific TCR depth and breadth were not found to differ between the two schedules. TCR sequencing covered over 230 trial participants: 207 given two doses of AZD1222 and around 25 given two doses of MenACWY control vaccine. Trial participants were enrolled by age into subgroups of 18-55, 56-69 and 70-plus years, and 148, 28 and 57 TCR-sequenced participants, respectively, were included in these subgroups.

Overall study results and their limits: In the small 56-69-year group, the increase in depth fell short of significance, most likely because of low power. A significant rise in spike-specific TCR breadth and depth was observed after two AZD1222 doses relative to day 0 and relative to MenACWY recipients. Because no day 14 peak-response samples were available, the repertoires could be characterized only after the peak T cell response. Reportedly, almost half of the unique spike-specific TCRs recognized epitopes lying outside the regions that are mutated in the B.1.351 and B.1.1.7 variants. Conclusions about previously exposed vaccinees were limited because only six or seven AZD1222 recipients were SARS-CoV-2 seropositive at baseline. CD4 TCRs associated with the vaccine covered the entire spike protein, and the dominant responses were in regions 160-218 and 743-854. Participants were mostly white British, with more females than males. The authors suggested clonal diversity may have been underestimated.

Concerning this clone: The antigen this receptor binds is unknown. It has no much larger one-base neighbor in the sample; base qualities were not kept.

Reading the label with the study, this specimen's time point is: baseline before first vaccination. The vaccinee samples were drawn from two UK trials, COV001 and COV002, one of which was a single-blind randomized controlled phase 2/3 trial testing AZD1222 (ChAdOx1 nCoV-19) in healthy adults. For TCRbeta chain sequencing, PBMC samples were collected from trial participants at day 0 and at day 28 after the second dose. From the cysteine up to the phenylalanine, the CDR3 has a length of 14 residues. The only DNA kept is the CDR3, 42 bases in frame from the first base. V gives up 5 bases and J gives up 11 bases, and the segment between their germline ends measures 18 bases. As encoded in the germline V gene, CDR1 is SGHVS while CDR2 is FQNEAQ. The CDR3 regions of human TCRbeta chains were analyzed by immunosequencing. From the authors' description of their analysis: Repertoire TCRs were matched against a reference library of SARS-CoV-2-specific TCRs generated with the MIRA antigen-specificity platform. Breadth was defined as the fraction of unique TCRs that were SARS-CoV-2-associated. Depth was defined as the fraction of total T cells that were SARS-CoV-2-associated. Using the MIRA data, each spike-specific TCR was assigned both to the spike region to which the TCR was reactive and to a CD4 or CD8 class. Log10-transformed breadth and depth values were compared by one-way ANOVA with Sidak's multiple comparisons tests. Entries here come from immuneACCESS through TCRdb and include only in-frame sequences with V and J called. Some clones fail to appear in such tables; in the studies checked, an unresolved V gene covers under half of the shortfall, and the cause of the remainder is unknown. The V and J calls and clone size are taken from that table; D and trimming were inferred from the DNA. This sample has over 150,000 clones in its table, and approximately 90% of those were observed once. Less than 3.5% of the sample belongs to the ten largest clones.

The receptor was derived from an adult in good health. Here the sequenced sample was peripheral blood, taken on day 0 of AZD1222 vaccination. The chain was built from TRBV7-8 and TRBJ1-4; there is no confident call for the D gene. The DNA sequence follows: TGTGCCAGCAGCACGGGGAGGGTGGTGGAGAAACTGTTTTTT. This encodes CASSTGRVVEKLFF.